This TCR beta chain was found in a study of blood T cell repertoires in COVID-19. Measured with immunoSEQ multiplex PCR; TCRdb has only the in-frame clones, and not every one. The table includes about 75,000 clones, approximately 74% detected once. The CDR3 loop spans 15 amino acids. Germline CDR1 MNHNS, CDR2 SASEGT. V shed 0 bases and J shed 0 bases, with 6 bases lying between them. This clone was observed once. Sequenced material: peripheral blood. The chain combines TRBV6-1 with TRBJ1-3; D unresolved. The TCR was taken from a human donor with acute or convalescent COVID-19. The donor label of this sample is uncertain. CDR3 region: CASSEAGSSGNTIYF. The DNA of the CDR3 is TGTGCCAGCAGTGAAGCTGGGAGCTCTGGAAACACCATATATTTT.